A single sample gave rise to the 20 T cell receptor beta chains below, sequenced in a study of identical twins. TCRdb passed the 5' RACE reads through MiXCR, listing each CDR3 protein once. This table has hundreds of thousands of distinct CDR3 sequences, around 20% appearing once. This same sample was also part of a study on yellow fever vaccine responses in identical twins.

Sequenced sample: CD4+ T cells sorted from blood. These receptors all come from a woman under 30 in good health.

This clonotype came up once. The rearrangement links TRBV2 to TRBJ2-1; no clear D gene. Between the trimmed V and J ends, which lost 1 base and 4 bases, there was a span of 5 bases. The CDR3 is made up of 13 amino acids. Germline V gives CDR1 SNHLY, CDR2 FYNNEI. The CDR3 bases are TGTGCCAGCAGTGAAGAACAGTACAATGAGCAGTTCTTC. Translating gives CASSEEQYNEQFF.

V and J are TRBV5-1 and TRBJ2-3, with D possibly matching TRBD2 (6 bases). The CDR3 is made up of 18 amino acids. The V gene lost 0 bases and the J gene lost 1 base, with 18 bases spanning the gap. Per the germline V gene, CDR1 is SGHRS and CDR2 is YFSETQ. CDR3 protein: CASSLANRVAERTDTQYF. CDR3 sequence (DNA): TGCGCCAGCAGCTTGGCCAATCGGGTAGCGGAGCGCACAGATACGCAGTATTTT.

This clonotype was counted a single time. The CDR3 protein is CAITEDTSSYNEQFF. The CDR3 nucleotides are TGTGCCATCACCGAAGACACAAGCTCCTACAATGAGCAGTTCTTC. This sequence joins TRBV10-3 and TRBJ2-1; the D is unclear. Germline assignment: CDR1 ENHRY and CDR2 SYGVKD. CDR3 length: 15 residues. V was shortened by 7 bases and J by 0 bases, with 13 bases between the two germline ends.

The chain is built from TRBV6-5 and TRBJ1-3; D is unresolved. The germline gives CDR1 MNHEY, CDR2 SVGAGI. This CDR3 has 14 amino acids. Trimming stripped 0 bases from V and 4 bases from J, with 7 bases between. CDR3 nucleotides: TGTGCCAGCAGTTACTCCCACGTAGGAAACACCATATATTTT. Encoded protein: CASSYSHVGNTIYF.

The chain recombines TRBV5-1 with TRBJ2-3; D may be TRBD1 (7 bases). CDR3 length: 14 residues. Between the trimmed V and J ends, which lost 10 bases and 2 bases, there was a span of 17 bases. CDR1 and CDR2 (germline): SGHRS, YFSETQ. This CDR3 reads CAGHRGGNTDTQYF. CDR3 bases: TGCGCCGGCCACAGGGGAGGTAACACAGATACGCAGTATTTT.

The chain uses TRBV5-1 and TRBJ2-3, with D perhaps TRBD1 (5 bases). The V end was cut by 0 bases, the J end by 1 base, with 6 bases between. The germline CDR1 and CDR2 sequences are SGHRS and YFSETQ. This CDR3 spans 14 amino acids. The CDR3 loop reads CASSLVRGTDTQYF. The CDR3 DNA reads TGCGCCAGCAGCTTGGTCAGGGGCACAGATACGCAGTATTTT.

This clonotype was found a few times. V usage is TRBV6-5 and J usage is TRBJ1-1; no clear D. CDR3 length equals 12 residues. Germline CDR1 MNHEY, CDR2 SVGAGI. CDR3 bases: TGTACGGGCCGGGAAATTGACACTGAAGCTTTCTTT. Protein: CTGREIDTEAFF.

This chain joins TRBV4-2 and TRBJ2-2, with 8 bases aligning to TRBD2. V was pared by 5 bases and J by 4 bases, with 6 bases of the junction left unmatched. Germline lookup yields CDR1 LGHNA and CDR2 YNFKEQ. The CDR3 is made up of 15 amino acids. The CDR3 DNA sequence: TGTGCCAGCAGCATACTAGCGGCGCCCACCGGGGAGCTGTTTTTT. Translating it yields CASSILAAPTGELFF.

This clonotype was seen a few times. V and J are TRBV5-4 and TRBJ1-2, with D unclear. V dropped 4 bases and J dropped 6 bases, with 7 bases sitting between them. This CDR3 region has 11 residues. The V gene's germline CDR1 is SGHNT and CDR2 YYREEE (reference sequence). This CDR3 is CASSKRDGYTF. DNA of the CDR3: TGTGCCAGCAGCAAACGGGATGGCTACACCTTC.

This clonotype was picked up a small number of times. CDR3 residues: CASNIDEASEKLFF. DNA for the CDR3: TGTGCCAGCAATATAGACGAAGCATCGGAAAAACTGTTTTTT. The chain couples TRBV7-9 to TRBJ1-4, with D hard to call. Germline CDR1 and CDR2: SEHNR and FQNEAQ (reference sequence). This CDR3 has 14 residues. Trimming cost V 7 bases and J 8 bases, with 17 bases left between them.

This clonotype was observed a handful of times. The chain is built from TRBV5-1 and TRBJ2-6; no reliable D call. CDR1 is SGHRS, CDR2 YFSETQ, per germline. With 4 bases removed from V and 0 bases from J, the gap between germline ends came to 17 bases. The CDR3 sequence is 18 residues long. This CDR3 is CASSHTGLFSSGANVLTF. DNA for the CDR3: TGCGCCAGCAGCCATACTGGGCTGTTCTCCTCTGGGGCCAACGTCCTGACTTTC.

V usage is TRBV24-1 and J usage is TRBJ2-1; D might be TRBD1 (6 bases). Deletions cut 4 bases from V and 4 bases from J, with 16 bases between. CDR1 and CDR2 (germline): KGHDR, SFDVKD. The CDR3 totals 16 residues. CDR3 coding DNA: TGTGCCACCAGTGAAACCGGGACAAAACTATACAATGAGCAGTTCTTC. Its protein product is CATSETGTKLYNEQFF.

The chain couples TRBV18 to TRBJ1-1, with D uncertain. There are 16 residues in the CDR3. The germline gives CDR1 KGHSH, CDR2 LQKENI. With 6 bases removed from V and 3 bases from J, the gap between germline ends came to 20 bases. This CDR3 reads CASSKRVLGQDTEAFF. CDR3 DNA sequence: TGTGCCAGCTCCAAGCGGGTCCTAGGCCAAGACACTGAAGCTTTCTTT.

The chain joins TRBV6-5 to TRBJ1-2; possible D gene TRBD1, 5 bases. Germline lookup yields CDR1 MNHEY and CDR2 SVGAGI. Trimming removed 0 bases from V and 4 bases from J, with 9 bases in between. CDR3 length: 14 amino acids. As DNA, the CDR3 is TGTGCCAGCAGTTACTCGAGACAGAGCTATGGCTACACCTTC. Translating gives CASSYSRQSYGYTF.

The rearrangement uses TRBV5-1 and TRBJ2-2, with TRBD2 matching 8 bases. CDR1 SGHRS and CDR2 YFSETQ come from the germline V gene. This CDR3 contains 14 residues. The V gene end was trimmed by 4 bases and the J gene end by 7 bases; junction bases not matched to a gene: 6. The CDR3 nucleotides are TGCGCCAGCAGCCCGGGACTAGAGGGCGGGGAGCTGTTTTTT. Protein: CASSPGLEGGELFF. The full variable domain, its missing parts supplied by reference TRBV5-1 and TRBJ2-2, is KAGVTQTPRYLIKTRGQQVTLSCSPISGHRSVSWYQQTPGQGLQFLFEYFSETQRNKGNFPGRFSGRQFSNSRSEMNVSTLELGDSALYLCASSPGLEGGELFFGEGSRLTVL.

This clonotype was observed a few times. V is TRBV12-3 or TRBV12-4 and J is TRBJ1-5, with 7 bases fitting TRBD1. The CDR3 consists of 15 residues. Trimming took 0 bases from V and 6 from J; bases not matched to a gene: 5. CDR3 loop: CASSLAQGISQPQHF. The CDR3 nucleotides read TGTGCCAGCAGTTTAGCACAGGGGATAAGTCAGCCCCAGCATTTT.

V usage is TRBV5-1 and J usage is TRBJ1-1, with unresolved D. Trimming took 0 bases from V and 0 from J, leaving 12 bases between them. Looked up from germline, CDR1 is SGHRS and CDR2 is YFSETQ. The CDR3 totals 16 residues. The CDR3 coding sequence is TGCGCCAGCAGCTTGGTCCTCCGGACTATGAACACTGAAGCTTTCTTT. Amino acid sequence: CASSLVLRTMNTEAFF.

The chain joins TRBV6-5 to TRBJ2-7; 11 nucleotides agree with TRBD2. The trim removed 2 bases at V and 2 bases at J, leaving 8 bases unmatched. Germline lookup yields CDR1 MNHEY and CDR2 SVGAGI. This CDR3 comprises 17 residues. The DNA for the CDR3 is TGTGCCAGCAGTTACACGATGGGGACTAGCGGAGCCTACGAGCAGTACTTC. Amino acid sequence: CASSYTMGTSGAYEQYF.

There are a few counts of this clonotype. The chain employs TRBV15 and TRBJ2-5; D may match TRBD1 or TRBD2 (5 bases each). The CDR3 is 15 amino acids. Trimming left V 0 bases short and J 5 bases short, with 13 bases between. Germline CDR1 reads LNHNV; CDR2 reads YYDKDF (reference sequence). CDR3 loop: CATSRDPGATETQYF. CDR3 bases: TGTGCCACCAGCAGAGACCCCGGGGCCACGGAGACCCAGTACTTC.

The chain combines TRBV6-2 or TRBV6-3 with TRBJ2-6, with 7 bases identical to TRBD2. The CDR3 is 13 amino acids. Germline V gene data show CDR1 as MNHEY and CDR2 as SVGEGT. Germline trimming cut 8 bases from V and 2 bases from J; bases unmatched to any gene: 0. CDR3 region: CASGGAGANVLTF. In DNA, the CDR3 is TGTGCCAGCGGGGGGGCTGGGGCCAACGTCCTGACTTTC.